The present entry profiles one T cell receptor beta chain with its context. CDR1 is LGHNA and CDR2 is YNFKEQ in the germline V gene. Deletions cut 3 bases from V and 2 bases from J, with 14 bases between. This CDR3 contains 15 residues. Time point denoted: sample taken at primary tumor resection. Unsorted whole RNA of tumor, nontumor lung or frozen PBMC was sequenced. The sample belongs to a study of spatial heterogeneity in lung cancer. One entry per CDR3 protein, called by TCRdb with MiXCR from the 5' RACE reads. The sample has about 41,000 distinct CDR3 sequences; approximately 10% are singletons. V gene TRBV4-2 combines with J gene TRBJ2-7; tentatively, D is TRBD1 (7 bases). The starting material was PBMCs, obtained at surgery. This clonotype was sampled from a female donor with early-stage non-small cell lung cancer. The CDR3 DNA follows: TGTGCCAGCAGCCAGCAGGCGGGACAGCCCTACGAGCAGTACTTC. This codes for CASSQQAGQPYEQYF.